This passage covers 26 T cell receptor beta chains from one sample sequenced in a study of blood T cells in healthy people across ages (dated by TCRdb to 2013 to 2016). Preparation of the library involved 5' RACE. These reads were obtained on an Illumina HiSeq 2500. A second PCR of roughly 6 to 11 cycles was performed with a sample-barcoded 5' primer and a J-beta primer mix. TCRdb reworked the public reads: Q25 trimming with fastp, MiXCR clone assembly, productive beta chains retained. Every distinct CDR3 protein forms one entry, paired with its most common genes and DNA. The sample has roughly 1.4 million distinct CDR3 sequences on record, approximately 59% of them singletons. The ten largest clones represent over 5.5% of the sample. Sequencing used blood. The receptors here all came from a man between 18 and 29 years old in good health.

V and J are TRBV18 and TRBJ1-4, with D possibly being TRBD1 (6 bases). Germline V gene data show CDR1 as KGHSH and CDR2 as LQKENI. CDR3 length: 15 amino acids. The germline V and J ends were trimmed by 1 base and 8 bases, with 14 bases remaining between them. The CDR3 coding sequence is TGTGCCAGCTCACCACTTCCAGGGGAAGAGGAAAAACTGTTTTTT. Translating it yields CASSPLPGEEEKLFF. The full variable domain, in which reference TRBV18 and TRBJ1-4 provide the parts outside the CDR3, is NAGVMQNPRHLVRRRGQEARLRCSPMKGHSHVYWYRQLPEEGLKFMVYLQKENIIDESGMPKERFSAEFPKEGPSILRIQQVVRGDSAAYFCASSPLPGEEEKLFFGSGTQLSVL.

The J gene is TRBJ2-2, the V gene TRBV11-2, with D perhaps given as TRBD1 or TRBD2 (6 bases each). The CDR3 consists of 14 residues. CDR1 SGHAT and CDR2 FQNNGV come from the germline V gene. V was shortened by 5 bases and J by 8 bases, with 15 bases between the two germline ends. CDR3 residues: CASSGNGGFGELFF. In DNA form, the CDR3 reads TGTGCCAGCAGCGGGAACGGGGGCTTTGGGGAGCTGTTTTTT.

Concerning this clonotype itself: At one of its ends the junction is not consistent with the germline gene, which may arise from a read error. The chain joins TRBV11-1 to TRBJ2-7; D possibly uses TRBD1 or TRBD2 (5 bases each). Germline CDR1 reads SGHAT; CDR2 reads FQDESV (reference sequence). The CDR3 is made up of 13 amino acids. CDR3 protein: CVSSPARESEQYF. In nucleotides, the CDR3 is TGTGTCAGCAGCCCCGCCAGGGAGAGCGAGCAGTACTTC.

The chain recombines TRBV12-5 with TRBJ2-1; D remains unclear. The better agreement between TRBJ2-7 and the DNA end casts doubt on the J call. CDR3 size: 12 residues. CDR1 LGHNT and CDR2 FRNRAP come from the germline V gene. This CDR3 reads CASGLGLLEQYF. The CDR3 DNA follows: TGTGCTAGTGGTTTGGGACTCCTAGAGCAGTACTTC.

This clonotype was picked up one time. The V gene is TRBV9, the J gene TRBJ2-2; possibly TRBD2 for D (6 bases). This CDR3 region has 15 residues. With 2 bases removed from V and 4 bases from J, the gap between germline ends came to 12 bases. Germline CDR1 is SGDLS and CDR2 is YYNGEE. The CDR3 spells CASSVRSGGTGELFF. For the CDR3, the DNA is TGTGCCAGCAGCGTGCGTAGCGGTGGCACCGGGGAGCTGTTTTTT.

This chain joins TRBV7-9 and TRBJ2-5, with TRBD1 identical over 9 bases. The V and J ends lost 4 bases and 5 bases, in that order; junction bases with no gene match: 11. Germline CDR1 is SEHNR and CDR2 is FQNEAQ (reference sequence). The CDR3 spans 16 residues. The DNA for the CDR3 is TGTGCCAGCAGCTCCTGGCCGGACAGGGGCAAGGAGACCCAGTACTTC. This sequence encodes CASSSWPDRGKETQYF.

This clonotype was observed a handful of times. The J gene is TRBJ2-7, the V gene TRBV4-3; 7 bases are a match to TRBD1. J gave up 0 bases and V 0 bases, and 5 bases lay outside the gene matches. The CDR3 is 16 amino acids. CDR1 and CDR2 from the germline V gene are LGHNA and YSLEER. In nucleotides, the CDR3 is TGCGCCAGCAGCCAAGACCCCAGGGGGAACTCCTACGAGCAGTACTTC. This sequence encodes CASSQDPRGNSYEQYF.

The gene calls are TRBV7-9 and TRBJ1-3; weak D call: TRBD1 (5 bases). This CDR3 is built from 15 residues. The germline gives CDR1 SEHNR, CDR2 FQNEAQ (reference sequence). V lost 4 bases and J lost 3, with 13 bases in between. CDR3 coding DNA: TGTGCCAGCAGCTCGATCGACAGAAATGGAAACACCATATATTTT. It codes for CASSSIDRNGNTIYF.

This clonotype was counted between two and nine times. The rearrangement links TRBV29-1 to TRBJ2-5; 8 bases match TRBD2. This CDR3 is built from 14 residues. After removal of 8 bases from V and 2 bases from J, the junction contained 10 bases not matched to a gene. Germline V gives CDR1 SQVTM, CDR2 ANQGSEA. The chain's CDR3 is CSQRGAGVQETQYF. The CDR3, as DNA: TGCAGCCAGAGAGGAGCGGGAGTGCAAGAGACCCAGTACTTC.

The V gene is TRBV2, the J gene TRBJ2-7; perhaps D is TRBD1 or TRBD2 (6 bases each). This CDR3 has 14 residues. Trimming stripped 4 bases from V and 0 bases from J, with 10 bases between. CDR1 is SNHLY and CDR2 is FYNNEI in the germline V gene. CDR3 region: CASSGGRGSYEQYF. DNA for the CDR3: TGTGCCAGCAGTGGGGGGCGGGGCTCCTACGAGCAGTACTTC. Combining the CDR3 with reference TRBV2 and TRBJ2-7 gives the whole variable domain EPEVTQTPSHQVTQMGQEVILRCVPISNHLYFYWYRQILGQKVEFLVSFYNNEISEKSEIFDDQFSVERPDGSNFTLKIRSTKLEDSAMYFCASSGGRGSYEQYFGPGTRLTVT.

The J gene is TRBJ2-7, the V gene TRBV14, with D perhaps matching TRBD1 (5 bases). This CDR3 is 15 amino acids long. V was pared by 4 bases and J by 0 bases, with 13 bases between. Germline V gene sequence: CDR1 SGHDN, CDR2 FVKESK. The CDR3 sequence is CASSLQRTPSYEQYF. The DNA of the CDR3 is TGTGCCAGCAGCCTTCAAAGGACACCCTCCTACGAGCAGTACTTC.

This clonotype was seen a few times. The rearrangement uses TRBV29-1 and TRBJ2-7, with D unclear. The CDR3 is 10 amino acids. V lost 6 bases, J lost 5 bases, and 8 bases lay in between. Germline-derived CDR1 and CDR2 are SQVTM and ANQGSEA. The CDR3 DNA reads TGCAGCGTATTGGACCACGAGCAGTACTTC. It yields the protein CSVLDHEQYF.

This chain uses TRBV5-1 with TRBJ2-3; TRBD1 aligns across 9 bases. The V gene end was trimmed by 2 bases and the J gene end by 5 bases; junction bases not matched to a gene: 6. The germline gives CDR1 SGHRS, CDR2 YFSETQ. This CDR3 has 15 amino acids. This chain's CDR3 is CASSLTGGRGDTQYF. In nucleotides, the CDR3 is TGCGCCAGCAGCTTAACAGGGGGCAGAGGAGATACGCAGTATTTT.

The V and J genes are TRBV2 and TRBJ1-2; D remains unclear. The CDR3 runs to 15 residues. Germline CDR1 SNHLY, CDR2 FYNNEI. Trimming removed 8 bases at V and 0 bases at J, with 16 bases between. This CDR3 is CASGSSRDANYGYTF. In DNA, the CDR3 is TGTGCCAGCGGGAGTAGCCGTGACGCTAACTATGGCTACACCTTC.

The gene calls are TRBV29-1 and TRBJ1-1, with D hard to call. Trimming removed 4 bases at V and 1 base at J, with 10 bases between. The CDR3 length is 13 residues. Germline assignment: CDR1 SQVTM and CDR2 ANQGSEA. The CDR3 nucleotides read TGCAGCGTTGCTTGGAGGGCGAACACTGAAGCTTTCTTT. Encoded protein: CSVAWRANTEAFF.

The chain carries TRBV6-6 and TRBJ2-2; D gene unclear. The CDR3 covers 15 residues. Germline CDR1 and CDR2: MNHNY and SVGAGI (reference sequence). Trimming removed 2 bases at V and 2 bases at J, with 9 bases between. The chain's CDR3 is CASSYNGPNTGELFF. The CDR3 DNA is TGTGCCAGCAGTTACAACGGACCAAACACCGGGGAGCTGTTTTTT.

V is TRBV7-2 and J is TRBJ2-7; TRBD2 matches 7 bases. Trimming cost V 1 base and J 0 bases; bases outside gene matches: 12. From germline, CDR1 is SGHTA and CDR2 FQGNSA. CDR3 size: 18 residues. The DNA for the CDR3 is TGTGCCAGCAGCTTAGGACGAGGCCTGCGGGAGCACTCCTACGAGCAGTACTTC. As protein: CASSLGRGLREHSYEQYF.

This clonotype was found a few times. V is TRBV11-2 and J is TRBJ2-7; D is undetermined. With 7 bases removed from V and 3 bases from J, the gap between germline ends came to 10 bases. In germline, CDR1 is SGHAT, CDR2 FQNNGV. This CDR3 comprises 12 residues. The CDR3 here is CASTYPGYEQYF. CDR3 sequence (DNA): TGTGCCAGCACCTACCCAGGCTACGAGCAGTACTTC.

V is TRBV29-1 and J is TRBJ2-5, with a possible D match to TRBD2 (6 bases). Germline assignment: CDR1 SQVTM and CDR2 ANQGSEA. CDR3 length: 13 amino acids. The V gene lost 7 bases and the J gene lost 4 bases, with 16 bases spanning the gap. CDR3 bases: TGCAGCGGGGGGGAAGGCCCTCGAGAGACCCAGTACTTC. Residues: CSGGEGPRETQYF.

The chain is built from TRBV7-8 and TRBJ2-2, with a tentative D call TRBD2 (6 bases). Trimming took 5 bases from V and 2 from J, leaving 12 bases between them. There are 15 residues in the CDR3. CDR1 SGHVS and CDR2 FQNEAQ come from the germline V gene. In DNA, the CDR3 is TGTGCCAGCAGCCCCGGGACTTTTAACACCGGGGAGCTGTTTTTT. Its translation is CASSPGTFNTGELFF.

The chain links TRBV10-3 to TRBJ2-1; 11 nucleotides line up with TRBD1. The CDR3 runs to 15 residues. The V gene's germline CDR1 is ENHRY and CDR2 SYGVKD. The J segment lost 4 bases and the V segment lost 11 bases, leaving 10 bases of the junction unmatched. The CDR3 DNA follows: TGTGCCTCCGCTGGGACAGGGGGGACATACAATGAGCAGTTCTTC. This gives the protein CASAGTGGTYNEQFF.

V gene TRBV11-1 combines with J gene TRBJ2-1; D is perhaps TRBD1 (5 bases). V lost 2 bases, J lost 8 bases, and 19 bases lay in between. Per the germline V gene, CDR1 is SGHAT and CDR2 is FQDESV (reference sequence). The CDR3 contains 16 residues. DNA of the CDR3: TGTGCCAGCAGCTTAATTGTACGGAGTAGGGGTGATGAGCAGTTCTTC. This codes for CASSLIVRSRGDEQFF.

V usage is TRBV20-1 and J usage is TRBJ2-1; unclear D gene. The V and J ends lost 0 bases and 0 bases respectively, with 9 bases between them. The V gene's germline CDR1 is DFQATT and CDR2 SNEGSKA (reference sequence). CDR3 length: 15 amino acids. DNA for the CDR3: TGCAGTGCTAGAGATCTTGGCGGCTCCTACAATGAGCAGTTCTTC. Translation: CSARDLGGSYNEQFF.

This clonotype was detected only a few times. The chain uses TRBV6-6 and TRBJ2-3, with D maybe TRBD1 (6 bases). Germline-derived CDR1 and CDR2 are MNHNY and SVGAGI (reference sequence). This CDR3 region has 12 residues. V shed 5 bases and J shed 10 bases, with 13 bases lying between them. The CDR3 sequence is CASSKDSDSQYF. The CDR3 nucleotides are TGTGCCAGCAGTAAGGACAGCGACTCGCAGTATTTT.

In this sample, this clonotype turned up a few times. The rearrangement uses TRBV6-2 or TRBV6-3 and TRBJ2-3; D is perhaps TRBD1 or TRBD2 (6 bases each). CDR3 length equals 16 residues. Germline V gene data show CDR1 as MNHEY and CDR2 as SVGEGT. V lost 2 bases and J 7 bases, leaving 19 bases between the germline ends. CDR3: CASSYDRGPLLHTQYF. In DNA form, the CDR3 reads TGTGCCAGCAGTTACGACCGGGGGCCACTCCTACATACGCAGTATTTT.

This chain joins TRBV7-2 and TRBJ2-7, with TRBD2 matching over 8 bases. Germline CDR1 and CDR2: SGHTA and FQGNSA. The CDR3 is 16 residues long. The ends lost 5 bases at V and 2 bases at J; junction bases unmatched: 11. The CDR3: CASSRTTSDLPYEQYF. The CDR3, as DNA: TGTGCCAGCAGCAGAACGACTAGCGACTTACCCTACGAGCAGTACTTC.